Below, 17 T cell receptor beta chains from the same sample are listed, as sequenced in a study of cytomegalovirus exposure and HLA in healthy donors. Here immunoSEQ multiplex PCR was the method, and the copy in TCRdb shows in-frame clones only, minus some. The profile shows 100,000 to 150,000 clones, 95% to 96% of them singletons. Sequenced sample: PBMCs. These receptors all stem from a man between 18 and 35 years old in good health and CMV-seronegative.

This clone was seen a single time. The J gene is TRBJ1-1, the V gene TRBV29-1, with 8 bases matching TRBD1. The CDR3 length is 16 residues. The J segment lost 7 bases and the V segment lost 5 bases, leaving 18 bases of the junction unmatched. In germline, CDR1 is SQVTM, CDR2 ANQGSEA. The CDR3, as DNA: TGCAGCGTTCGGAACCATGGACAGGGTCAATGGAGTGAAGCTTTCTTT. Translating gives CSVRNHGQGQWSEAFF. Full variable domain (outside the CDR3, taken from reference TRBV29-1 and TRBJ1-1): SAVISQKPSRDICQRGTSLTIQCQVDSQVTMMFWYRQQPGQSLTLIATANQGSEATYESGFVIDKFPISRPNLTFSTLTVSNMSPEDSSIYLCSVRNHGQGQWSEAFFGQGTRLTVV.

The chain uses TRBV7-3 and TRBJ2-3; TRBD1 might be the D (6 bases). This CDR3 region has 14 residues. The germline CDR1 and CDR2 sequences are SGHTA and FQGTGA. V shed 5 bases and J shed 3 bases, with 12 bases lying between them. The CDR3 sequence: CASSPQGGTDTQYF. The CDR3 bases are TGTGCCAGCAGCCCCCAAGGGGGAACAGATACGCAGTATTTT. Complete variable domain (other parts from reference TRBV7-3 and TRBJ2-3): GAGVSQTPSNKVTEKGKYVELRCDPISGHTALYWYRQSLGQGPEFLIYFQGTGAADDSGLPNDRFFAVRPEGSVSTLKIQRTERGDSAVYLCASSPQGGTDTQYFGPGTRLTVL.

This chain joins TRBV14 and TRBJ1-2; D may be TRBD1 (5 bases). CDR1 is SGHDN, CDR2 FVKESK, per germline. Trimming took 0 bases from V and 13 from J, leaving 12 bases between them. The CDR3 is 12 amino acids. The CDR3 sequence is CASSQDGYRPTF. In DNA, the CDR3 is TGTGCCAGCAGCCAAGATGGGTACAGGCCCACCTTC.

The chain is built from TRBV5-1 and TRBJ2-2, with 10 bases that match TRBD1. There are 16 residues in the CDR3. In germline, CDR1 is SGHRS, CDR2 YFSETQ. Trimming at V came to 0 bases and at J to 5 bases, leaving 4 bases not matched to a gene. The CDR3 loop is CASSLAVDRGTGELFF. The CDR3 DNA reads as TGCGCCAGCAGCTTGGCCGTGGACAGGGGGACCGGGGAGCTGTTTTTT. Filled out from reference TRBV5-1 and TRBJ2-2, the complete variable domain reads KAGVTQTPRYLIKTRGQQVTLSCSPISGHRSVSWYQQTPGQGLQFLFEYFSETQRNKGNFPGRFSGRQFSNSRSEMNVSTLELGDSALYLCASSLAVDRGTGELFFGEGSRLTVL.

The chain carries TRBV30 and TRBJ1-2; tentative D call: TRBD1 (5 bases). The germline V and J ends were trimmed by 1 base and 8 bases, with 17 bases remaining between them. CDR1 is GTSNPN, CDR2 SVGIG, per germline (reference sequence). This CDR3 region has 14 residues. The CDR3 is CAWSEGRDSWGYTF. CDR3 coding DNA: TGTGCCTGGAGTGAGGGCAGGGATTCGTGGGGCTACACCTTC.

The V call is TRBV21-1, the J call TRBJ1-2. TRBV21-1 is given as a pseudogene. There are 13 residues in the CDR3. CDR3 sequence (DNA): TGTGCCAGCAGCAAAGTGAGTAACTATGGCTACACCTTC. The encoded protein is CASSKVSNYGYTF.

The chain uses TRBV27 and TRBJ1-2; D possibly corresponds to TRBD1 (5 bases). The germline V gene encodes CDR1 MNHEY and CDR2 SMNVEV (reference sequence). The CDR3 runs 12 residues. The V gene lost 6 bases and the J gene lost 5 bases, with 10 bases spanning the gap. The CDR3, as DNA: TGTGCCAGCAGCGACCGGGGGTATGGCTACACCTTC. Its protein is CASSDRGYGYTF.

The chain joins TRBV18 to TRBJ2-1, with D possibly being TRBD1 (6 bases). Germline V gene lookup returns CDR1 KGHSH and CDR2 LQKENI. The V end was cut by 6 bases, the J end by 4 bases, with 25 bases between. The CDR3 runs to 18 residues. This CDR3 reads CASSPRGQGTGVYNEQFF. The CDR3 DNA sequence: TGTGCCAGCTCCCCCCGTGGGCAGGGGACCGGAGTGTACAATGAGCAGTTCTTC.

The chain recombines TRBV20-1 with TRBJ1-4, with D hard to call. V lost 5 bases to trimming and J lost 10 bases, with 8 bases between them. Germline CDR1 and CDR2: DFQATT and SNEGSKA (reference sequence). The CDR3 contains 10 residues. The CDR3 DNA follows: TGCAGTGCTTACAGAGCAAAACTGTTTTTT. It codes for CSAYRAKLFF.

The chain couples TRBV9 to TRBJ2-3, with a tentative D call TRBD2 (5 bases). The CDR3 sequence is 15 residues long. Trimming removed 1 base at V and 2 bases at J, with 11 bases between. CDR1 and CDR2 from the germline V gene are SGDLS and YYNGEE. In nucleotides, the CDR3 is TGTGCCAGCAGCGTATCGCGGGCCCCCACAGATACGCAGTATTTT. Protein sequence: CASSVSRAPTDTQYF.

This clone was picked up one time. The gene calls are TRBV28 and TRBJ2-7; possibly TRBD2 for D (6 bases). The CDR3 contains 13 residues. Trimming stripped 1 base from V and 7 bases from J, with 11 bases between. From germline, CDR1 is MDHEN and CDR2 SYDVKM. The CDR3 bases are TGTGCCAGCAGTTTATATACGGGAGAGGAGCAGTACTTC. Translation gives CASSLYTGEEQYF.

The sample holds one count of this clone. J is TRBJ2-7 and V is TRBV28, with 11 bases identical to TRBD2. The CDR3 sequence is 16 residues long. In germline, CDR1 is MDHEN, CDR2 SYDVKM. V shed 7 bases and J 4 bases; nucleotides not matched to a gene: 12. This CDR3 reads CASTERGLADPYEQYF. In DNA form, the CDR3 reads TGTGCCAGCACCGAACGGGGACTAGCGGATCCGTACGAGCAGTACTTC.

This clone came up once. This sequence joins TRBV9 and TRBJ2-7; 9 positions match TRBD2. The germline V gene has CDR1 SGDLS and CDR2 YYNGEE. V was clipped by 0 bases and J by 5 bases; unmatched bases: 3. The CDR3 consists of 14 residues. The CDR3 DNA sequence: TGTGCCAGCAGCGTAGAGCTAGCGGGAAACGAGCAGTACTTC. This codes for CASSVELAGNEQYF.

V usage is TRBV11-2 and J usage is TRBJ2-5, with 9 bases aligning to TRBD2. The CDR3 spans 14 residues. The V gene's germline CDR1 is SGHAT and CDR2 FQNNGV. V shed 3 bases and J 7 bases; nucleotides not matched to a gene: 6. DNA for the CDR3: TGTGCCAGCAGCTTGGCTAGCGGGACGCCGACCCAGTACTTC. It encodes CASSLASGTPTQYF.

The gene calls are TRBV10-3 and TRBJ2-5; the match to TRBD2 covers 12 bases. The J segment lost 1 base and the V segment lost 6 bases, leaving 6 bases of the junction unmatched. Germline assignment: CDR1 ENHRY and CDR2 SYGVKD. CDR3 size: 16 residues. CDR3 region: CAIRQTSGSRQETQYF. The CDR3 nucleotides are TGTGCCATCAGACAGACTAGCGGGAGCCGCCAAGAGACCCAGTACTTC.

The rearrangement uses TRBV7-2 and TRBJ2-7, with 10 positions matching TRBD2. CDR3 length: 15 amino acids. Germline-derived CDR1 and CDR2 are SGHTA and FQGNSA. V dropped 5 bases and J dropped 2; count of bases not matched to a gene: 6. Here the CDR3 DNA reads TGTGCCAGCAGCAGACGGACTAGCGGAACCTACGAGCAGTACTTC. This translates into CASSRRTSGTYEQYF.

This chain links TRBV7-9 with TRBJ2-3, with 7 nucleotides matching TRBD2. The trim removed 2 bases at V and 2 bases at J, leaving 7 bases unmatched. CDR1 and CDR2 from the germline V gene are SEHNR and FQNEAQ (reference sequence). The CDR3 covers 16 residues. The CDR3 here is CASSLSLAANTDTQYF. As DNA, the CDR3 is TGTGCCAGCAGCTTATCTCTAGCGGCAAACACAGATACGCAGTATTTT.